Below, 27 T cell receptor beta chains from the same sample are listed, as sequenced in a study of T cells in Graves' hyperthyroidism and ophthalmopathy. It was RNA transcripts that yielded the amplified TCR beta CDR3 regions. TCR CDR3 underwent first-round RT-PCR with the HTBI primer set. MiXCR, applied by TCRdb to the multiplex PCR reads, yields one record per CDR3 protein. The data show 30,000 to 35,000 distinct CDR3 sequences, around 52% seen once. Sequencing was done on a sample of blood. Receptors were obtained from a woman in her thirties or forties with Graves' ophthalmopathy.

CDR3 in DNA: TGTGCCAGCAGTCGACAGGACGTAGAGACCCAGTACTTC. Its protein product is CASSRQDVETQYF. The rearrangement joins TRBV12-3 or TRBV12-4 to TRBJ2-5, with TRBD1 as a possible D gene (6 bases). The CDR3 is 13 residues long. Trimming removed 5 bases at V and 4 bases at J, with 11 bases between.

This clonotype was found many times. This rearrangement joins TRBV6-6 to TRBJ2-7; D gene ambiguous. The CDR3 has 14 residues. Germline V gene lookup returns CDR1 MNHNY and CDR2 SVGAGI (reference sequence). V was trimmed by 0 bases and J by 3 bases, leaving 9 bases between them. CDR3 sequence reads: CASSYSGQFYEQYF. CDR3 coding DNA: TGTGCCAGCAGTTACTCGGGTCAGTTCTACGAGCAGTACTTC.

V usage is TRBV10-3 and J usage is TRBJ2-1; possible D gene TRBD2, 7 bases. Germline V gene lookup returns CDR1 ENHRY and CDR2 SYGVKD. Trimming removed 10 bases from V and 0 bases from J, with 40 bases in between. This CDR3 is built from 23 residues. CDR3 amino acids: CATNPRGGLDSPLGTSSYNEQFF. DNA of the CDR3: TGTGCCACCAACCCCCGCGGGGGTTTAGATTCACCCCTCGGGACAAGCTCCTACAATGAGCAGTTCTTC.

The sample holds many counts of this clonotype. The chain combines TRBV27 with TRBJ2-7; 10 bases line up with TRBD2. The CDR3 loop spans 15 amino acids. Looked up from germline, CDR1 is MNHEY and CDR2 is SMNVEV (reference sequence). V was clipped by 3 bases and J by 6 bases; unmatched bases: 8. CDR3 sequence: CASSFSASGRTEQYF. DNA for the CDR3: TGTGCCAGCAGTTTTTCAGCTAGCGGGAGAACCGAGCAGTACTTC.

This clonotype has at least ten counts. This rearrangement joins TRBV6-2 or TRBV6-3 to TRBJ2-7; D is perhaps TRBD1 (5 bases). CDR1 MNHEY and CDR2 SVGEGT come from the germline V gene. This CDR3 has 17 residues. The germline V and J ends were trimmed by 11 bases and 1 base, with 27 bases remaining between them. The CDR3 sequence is CAFDPRQKTDFSYEQYF. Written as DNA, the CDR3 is TGTGCCTTCGACCCCAGGCAAAAGACAGACTTTTCCTACGAGCAGTACTTC.

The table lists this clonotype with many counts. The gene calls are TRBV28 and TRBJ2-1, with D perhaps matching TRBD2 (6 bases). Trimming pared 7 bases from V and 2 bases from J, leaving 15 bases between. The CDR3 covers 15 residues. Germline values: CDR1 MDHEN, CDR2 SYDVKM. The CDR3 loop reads CASNISPSAYNEQFF. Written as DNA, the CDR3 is TGTGCCAGCAATATCTCCCCTAGCGCCTACAATGAGCAGTTCTTC.

CDR3 bases: TGTGCCAGCAGCTTGGGGATTATCGGGTCCACTGAAGCTTTCTTT. It specifies CASSLGIIGSTEAFF. This rearrangement joins TRBV5-4 to TRBJ1-1; unclear D gene. The CDR3 covers 15 residues. In germline, CDR1 is SGHNT, CDR2 YYREEE (reference sequence). Trimming left V 0 bases short and J 4 bases short, with 13 bases between.

The CDR3 reads CASSRRTGQETQYF. The CDR3 DNA reads TGTGCCAGCTCACGAAGGACAGGGCAGGAGACCCAGTACTTC. V and J are TRBV18 and TRBJ2-5; 8 nucleotides match TRBD1. Germline values: CDR1 KGHSH, CDR2 LQKENI. This CDR3 has 14 residues. With V trimmed by 4 bases and J by 5 bases, 6 bases remained unmatched.

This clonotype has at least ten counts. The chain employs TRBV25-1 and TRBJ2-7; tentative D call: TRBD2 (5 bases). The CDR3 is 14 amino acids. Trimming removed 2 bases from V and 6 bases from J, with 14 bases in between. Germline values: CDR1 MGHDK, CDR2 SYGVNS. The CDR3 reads CASSEAAGAGEQYF. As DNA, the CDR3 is TGTGCCAGCAGTGAAGCGGCGGGTGCGGGCGAGCAGTACTTC.

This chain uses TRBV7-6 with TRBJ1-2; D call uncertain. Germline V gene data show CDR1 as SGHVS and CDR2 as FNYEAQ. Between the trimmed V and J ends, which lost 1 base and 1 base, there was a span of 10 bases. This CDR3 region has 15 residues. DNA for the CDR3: TGTGCCAGCAGCTTAGACGGGAGTAATAACTATGGCTACACCTTC. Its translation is CASSLDGSNNYGYTF.

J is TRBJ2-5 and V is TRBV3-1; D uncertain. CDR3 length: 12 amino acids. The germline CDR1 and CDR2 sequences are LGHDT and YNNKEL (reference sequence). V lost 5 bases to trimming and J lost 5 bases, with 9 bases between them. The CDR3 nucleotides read TGTGCCAGCAGCTTAGGTAATGAGACCCAGTACTTC. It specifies CASSLGNETQYF.

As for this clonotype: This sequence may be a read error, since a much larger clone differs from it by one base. The CDR3 region has the DNA TGTGCCAGCGGCCAAGTAGATACGCAGTATTTT. Encoded protein: CASGQVDTQYF. The V and J genes are TRBV3-1 and TRBJ2-3; D call uncertain. The V gene's germline CDR1 is LGHDT and CDR2 YNNKEL (reference sequence). The CDR3 spans 11 residues.

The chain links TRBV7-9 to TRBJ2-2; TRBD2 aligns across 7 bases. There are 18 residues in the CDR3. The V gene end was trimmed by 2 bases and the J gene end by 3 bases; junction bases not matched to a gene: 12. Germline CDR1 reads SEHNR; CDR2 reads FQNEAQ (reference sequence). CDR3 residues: CASSLILSVREHTGELFF. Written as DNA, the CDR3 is TGTGCCAGCAGCTTAATTCTTTCGGTGCGGGAGCACACCGGGGAGCTGTTTTTT.

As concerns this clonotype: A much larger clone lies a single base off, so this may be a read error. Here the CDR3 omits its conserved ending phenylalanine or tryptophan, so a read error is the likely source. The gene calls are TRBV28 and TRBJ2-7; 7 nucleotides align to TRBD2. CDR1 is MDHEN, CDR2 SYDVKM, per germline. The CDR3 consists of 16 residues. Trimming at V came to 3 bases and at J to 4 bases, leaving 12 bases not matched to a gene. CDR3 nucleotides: TGTGCCAGCAGTTTCCTAGGAGCGGGATTTTCGTACGAGCAGTACCTC. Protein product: CASSFLGAGFSYEQYL.

CDR3 amino acids: CASSEGREAFF. CDR3 DNA sequence: TGTGCCAGCAGCGAGGGCCGGGAAGCTTTCTTT. V is TRBV2 and J is TRBJ1-1; D unclear. The germline V and J ends were trimmed by 6 bases and 8 bases, with 10 bases remaining between them. The CDR3 is 11 residues long. Looked up from germline, CDR1 is SNHLY and CDR2 is FYNNEI.

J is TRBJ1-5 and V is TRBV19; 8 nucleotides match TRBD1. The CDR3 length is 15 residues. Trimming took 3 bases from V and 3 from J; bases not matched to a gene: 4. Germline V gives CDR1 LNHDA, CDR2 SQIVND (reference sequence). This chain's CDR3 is CASSIDRGVNQPQHF. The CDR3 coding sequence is TGTGCCAGTAGTATTGACAGGGGCGTCAATCAGCCCCAGCATTTT.

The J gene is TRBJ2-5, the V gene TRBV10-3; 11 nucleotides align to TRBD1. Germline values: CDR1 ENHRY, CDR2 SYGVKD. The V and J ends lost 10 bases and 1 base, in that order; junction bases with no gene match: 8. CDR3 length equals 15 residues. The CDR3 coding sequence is TGTGCCACCCTATCCGGGACAGGGGGCCAAGAGACCCAGTACTTC. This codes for CATLSGTGGQETQYF.

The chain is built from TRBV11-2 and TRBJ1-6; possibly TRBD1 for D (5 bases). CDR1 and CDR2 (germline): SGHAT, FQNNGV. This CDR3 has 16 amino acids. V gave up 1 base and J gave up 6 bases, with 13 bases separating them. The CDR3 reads CASSLGGYRGNSPLHF. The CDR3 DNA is TGTGCCAGCAGCTTAGGGGGGTATAGGGGTAATTCACCCCTCCACTTT.

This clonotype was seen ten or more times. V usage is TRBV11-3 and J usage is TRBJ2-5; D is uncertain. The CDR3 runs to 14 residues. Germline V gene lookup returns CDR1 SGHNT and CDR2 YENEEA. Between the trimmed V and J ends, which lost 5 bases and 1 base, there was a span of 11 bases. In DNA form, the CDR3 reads TGTGCCAGCAGCAAGAGGTTAGGCCAAGAGACCCAGTACTTC. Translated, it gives CASSKRLGQETQYF. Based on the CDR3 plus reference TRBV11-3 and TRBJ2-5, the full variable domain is EAGVVQSPRYKIIEKKQPVAFWCNPISGHNTLYWYLQNLGQGPELLIRYENEEAVDDSQLPKDRFSAERLKGVDSTLKIQPAELGDSAVYLCASSKRLGQETQYFGPGTRLLVL.

CDR3 in DNA: TGTGCCGCCGCTAGTTGGGATGAGCAGTTCTTC. This codes for CAAASWDEQFF. The chain combines TRBV30 with TRBJ2-1; no definite D call. Per the germline V gene, CDR1 is GTSNPN and CDR2 is SVGIG (reference sequence). The CDR3 has 11 residues. Deletions cut 8 bases from V and 8 bases from J, with 13 bases between.

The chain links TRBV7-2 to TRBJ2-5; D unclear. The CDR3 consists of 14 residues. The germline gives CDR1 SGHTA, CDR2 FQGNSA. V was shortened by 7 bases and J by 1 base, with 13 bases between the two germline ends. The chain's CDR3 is CASNTVGSQETQYF. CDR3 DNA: TGTGCCAGCAACACCGTTGGTAGCCAAGAGACCCAGTACTTC.

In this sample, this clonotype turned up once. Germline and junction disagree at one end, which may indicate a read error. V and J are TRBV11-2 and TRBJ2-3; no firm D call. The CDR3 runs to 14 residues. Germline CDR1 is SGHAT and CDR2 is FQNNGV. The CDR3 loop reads CTSSIWDGTDTQYF. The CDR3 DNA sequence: TGTACCAGCAGCATATGGGATGGTACAGATACGCAGTATTTT.

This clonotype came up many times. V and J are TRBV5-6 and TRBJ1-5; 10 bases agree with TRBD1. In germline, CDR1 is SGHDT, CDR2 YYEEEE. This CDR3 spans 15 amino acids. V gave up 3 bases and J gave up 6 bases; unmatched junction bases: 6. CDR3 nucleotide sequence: TGTGCCAGCAGCTCCTCGGGACAGGGGTTTCAGCCCCAGCATTTT. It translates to CASSSSGQGFQPQHF.

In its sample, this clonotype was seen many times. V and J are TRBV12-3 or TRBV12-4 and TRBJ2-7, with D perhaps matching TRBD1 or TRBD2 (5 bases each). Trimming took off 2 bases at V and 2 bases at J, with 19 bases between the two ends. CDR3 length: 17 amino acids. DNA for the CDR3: TGTGCCAGCAGTTTATCGCGCGGATGGGGGAGCGCCTACGAGCAGTACTTC. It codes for CASSLSRGWGSAYEQYF.

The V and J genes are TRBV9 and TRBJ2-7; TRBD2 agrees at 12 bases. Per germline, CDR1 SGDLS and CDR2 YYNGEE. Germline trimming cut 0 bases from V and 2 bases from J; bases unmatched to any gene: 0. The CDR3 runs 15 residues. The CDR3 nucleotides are TGTGCCAGCAGCGTAGCTAGCGGGGGGGCCTACGAGCAGTACTTC. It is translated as CASSVASGGAYEQYF.

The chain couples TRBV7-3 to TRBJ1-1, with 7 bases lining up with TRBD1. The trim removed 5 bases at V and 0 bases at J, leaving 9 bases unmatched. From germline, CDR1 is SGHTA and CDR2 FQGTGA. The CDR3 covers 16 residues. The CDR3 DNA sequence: TGTGCCAGCAGCCAAACAGGGACAGACCTGAACACTGAAGCTTTCTTT. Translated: CASSQTGTDLNTEAFF.

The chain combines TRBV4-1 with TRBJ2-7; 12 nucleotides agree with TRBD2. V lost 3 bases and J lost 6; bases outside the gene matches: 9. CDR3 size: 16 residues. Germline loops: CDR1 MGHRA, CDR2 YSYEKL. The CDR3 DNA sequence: TGCGCCAGCAGCCAGTTGCTAGCGGGAGGGCTCGGCGAGCAGTACTTC. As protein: CASSQLLAGGLGEQYF.